This T cell receptor beta chain was documented in a study of T cell repertoires in cytomegalovirus infection. Study-wide background: Matching HLA type, along with CMV infection, was indicated by public TCR beta signatures.

Points from the study as a whole: Totalled public TCR beta family frequency picked out people who carried CMV plus the relevant HLA. What dominated the ex vivo response were HLA-C-restricted CMV-specific TCR beta clonotypes.

This clonotype was seen a few times. Its antigen remains unidentified. The CDR3 loop spans 13 amino acids. Per germline, CDR1 SGHTA and CDR2 FQGTGA. V shed 1 base, J shed 6 bases, and the junction held 3 bases outside the gene matches. TCRdb itself ran the reads through MiXCR, one entry per CDR3 protein. The sample records 150,000 to 200,000 distinct CDR3 sequences, 28% being singletons. The sample comprised PBMCs. The genes are TRBV7-3 and TRBJ2-7, with TRBD2 identical over 7 bases. This receptor was obtained from a human donor in good health (CMV status not recorded). Some clones in this sample may be carry-over from other donors' samples. The CDR3 protein is CASSLIPGGEQYF. The CDR3 DNA sequence: TGTGCCAGCAGCTTAATTCCGGGGGGCGAGCAGTACTTC.